This section outlines one T cell receptor (beta chain) sequence together with its context. These data belong to a study of response to subunit inactivated influenza vaccine. Between the trimmed V and J ends, which lost 5 bases and 8 bases, there was a span of 16 bases. The CDR3 totals 15 residues. Germline-derived CDR1 and CDR2 are MNHEY and SVGEGT. MiXCR, run by TCRdb on the RT-PCR reads, gives a single entry per CDR3 protein. The data show 490,000 or so distinct CDR3 sequences, with 6.5% to 8% seen just once and over 10% held by the top ten. Sample: PBMCs from blood, taken 23 months after vaccination. V usage is TRBV6-2 or TRBV6-3 and J usage is TRBJ1-6; maybe TRBD1 (6 bases). The TCR sequence derives from a man between 50 and 69 years old who received an inactivated influenza vaccine. This CDR3 is CASSLKIWTDSPLHF. The CDR3 nucleotides read TGTGCCAGCAGTCTCAAAATATGGACAGATTCACCCCTCCACTTT.